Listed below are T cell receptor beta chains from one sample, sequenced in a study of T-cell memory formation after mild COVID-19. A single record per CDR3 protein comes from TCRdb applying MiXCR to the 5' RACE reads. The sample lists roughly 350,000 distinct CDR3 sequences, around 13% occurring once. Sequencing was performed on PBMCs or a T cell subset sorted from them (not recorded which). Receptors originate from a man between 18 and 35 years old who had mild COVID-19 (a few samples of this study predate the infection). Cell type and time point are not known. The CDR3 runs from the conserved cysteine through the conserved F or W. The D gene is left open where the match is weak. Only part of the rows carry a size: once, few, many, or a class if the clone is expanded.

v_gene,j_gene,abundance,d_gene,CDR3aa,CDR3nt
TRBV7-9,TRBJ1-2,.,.,CASSLLSLRTPYGYTF,TGTGCCAGCAGCTTATTGTCCCTCCGCACTCCCTATGGCTACACCTTC
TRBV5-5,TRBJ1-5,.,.,CASSIQPAPYQPQHF,TGTGCCAGCAGCATACAGCCAGCACCATATCAGCCCCAGCATTTT
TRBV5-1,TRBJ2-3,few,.,CASSQDRSTDTQYF,TGCGCCAGCAGCCAGGACAGAAGCACAGATACGCAGTATTTT
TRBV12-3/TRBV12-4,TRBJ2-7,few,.,CASSLVGTYYEQYF,TGTGCCAGCAGTTTAGTTGGGACATACTACGAGCAGTACTTC
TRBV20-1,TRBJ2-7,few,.,CSARPGLGPSNEQYF,TGCAGTGCTAGACCGGGGCTAGGCCCGTCCAACGAGCAGTACTTC
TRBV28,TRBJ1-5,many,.,CASSRTENQPQHF,TGTGCCAGCAGCCGGACTGAGAATCAGCCCCAGCATTTT
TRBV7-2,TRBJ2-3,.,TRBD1,CASSLGTAFYTQYF,TGTGCCAGCAGCCTGGGGACAGCCTTCTATACGCAGTATTTT
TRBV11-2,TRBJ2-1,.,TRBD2,CASSLQRGGNEQFF,TGTGCCAGCAGCTTACAGCGGGGGGGCAATGAGCAGTTCTTC
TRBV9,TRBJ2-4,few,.,CASSVEGRGKNIQYF,TGTGCCAGCAGCGTTGAGGGCAGGGGCAAAAACATTCAGTACTTC
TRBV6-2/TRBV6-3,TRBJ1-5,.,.,CASSAVAGINQPQHF,TGTGCCAGCAGTGCCGTGGCAGGGATTAATCAGCCCCAGCATTTT
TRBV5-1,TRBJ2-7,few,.,CASSLERAYEQYF,TGCGCCAGCAGCTTGGAGCGGGCCTACGAGCAGTACTTC
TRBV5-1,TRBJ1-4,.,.,CASSLKTGADNEKLFF,TGCGCCAGCAGCCTCAAAACGGGGGCTGATAATGAAAAACTGTTTTTT
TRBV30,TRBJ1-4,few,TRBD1,CAWGQESEKLFF,TGTGCCTGGGGACAGGAATCGGAAAAACTGTTTTTT
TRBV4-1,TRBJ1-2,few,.,CASSQVGSNYGYTF,TGCGCCAGCAGCCAAGTAGGCAGCAACTATGGCTACACCTTC
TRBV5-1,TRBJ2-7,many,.,CASSLYRADEQYF,TGCGCCAGCAGCTTGTACAGGGCGGACGAGCAGTACTTC
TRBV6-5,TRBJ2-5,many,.,CASRSMYQETQYF,TGTGCCAGCAGGTCAATGTACCAAGAGACCCAGTACTTC
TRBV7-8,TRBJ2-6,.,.,CASSLFPRATRANVLTF,TGTGCCAGCAGCTTATTCCCCAGAGCGACTAGGGCCAACGTCCTGACTTTC
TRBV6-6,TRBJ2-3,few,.,CASSYSGSRLDTQYF,TGTGCCAGCAGTTACTCAGGATCCAGACTGGATACGCAGTATTTT
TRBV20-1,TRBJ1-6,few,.,CSARGATPSAPLHF,TGCAGTGCTAGAGGGGCGACCCCGTCGGCACCCCTCCACTTT
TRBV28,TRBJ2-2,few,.,CASSFAHGELFF,TGTGCCAGCAGTTTTGCCCACGGGGAGCTGTTTTTT
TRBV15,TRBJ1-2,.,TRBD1,CATSRRLGGAEGYTF,TGTGCCACCAGCAGAAGATTAGGGGGCGCCGAAGGCTACACCTTC
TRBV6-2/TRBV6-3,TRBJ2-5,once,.,CASSYGAGAPQETQYF,TGTGCCAGCAGTTACGGTGCCGGGGCCCCCCAAGAGACCCAGTACTTC
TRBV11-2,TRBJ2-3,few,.,CASSLGIRQGTDTQYF,TGTGCCAGCAGCTTAGGTATTAGGCAGGGCACAGATACGCAGTATTTT
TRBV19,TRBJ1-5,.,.,CASSIRDSNQPQHF,TGTGCCAGTAGTATCCGGGACAGCAATCAGCCCCAGCATTTT
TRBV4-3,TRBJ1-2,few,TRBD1,CASSQVQGDPYGYTF,TGCGCCAGCAGCCAAGTACAGGGGGACCCTTATGGCTACACCTTC
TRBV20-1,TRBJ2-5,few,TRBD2,CSAPKLAGEQETQYF,TGCAGTGCTCCGAAACTAGCGGGGGAACAGGAGACCCAGTACTTC
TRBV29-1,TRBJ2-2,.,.,CSAYRAGNTGELFF,TGCAGCGCATACAGGGCCGGGAACACCGGGGAGCTGTTTTTT
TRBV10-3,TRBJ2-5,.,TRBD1,CAISLTGGLETQYF,TGTGCCATCAGTCTCACAGGGGGGTTAGAGACCCAGTACTTC
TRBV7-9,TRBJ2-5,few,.,CASTSGLQETQYF,TGTGCCAGCACCTCGGGACTTCAAGAGACCCAGTACTTC
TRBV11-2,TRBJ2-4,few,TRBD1,CASSAPGGRDKNIQYF,TGTGCCAGCAGCGCCCCAGGGGGCCGGGACAAAAACATTCAGTACTTC
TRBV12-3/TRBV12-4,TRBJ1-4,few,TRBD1,CASSTGQSLEKLFF,TGTGCCAGCAGCACGGGACAGTCTTTAGAAAAACTGTTTTTT
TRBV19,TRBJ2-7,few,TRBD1,CASSRMGQGNREQYF,TGTGCCAGTAGCCGAATGGGACAGGGTAATCGGGAGCAGTACTTC
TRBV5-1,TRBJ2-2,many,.,CASSTVEGYGELFF,TGCGCCAGCAGCACTGTCGAAGGTTACGGGGAGCTGTTTTTT
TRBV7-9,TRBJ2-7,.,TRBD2,CATAKPGTSSYEQYF,TGTGCCACCGCCAAACCCGGGACTAGCTCCTACGAGCAGTACTTC
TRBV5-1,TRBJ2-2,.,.,CASSFPDRPPGELFF,TGCGCCAGCAGCTTTCCAGACCGACCCCCCGGGGAGCTGTTTTTT
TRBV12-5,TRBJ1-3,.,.,CASLNGVGNTIYF,TGTGCTAGTCTAAACGGGGTGGGAAACACCATATATTTT
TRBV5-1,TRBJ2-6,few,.,CATPVSGANVLTF,TGCGCCACCCCGGTCTCTGGGGCCAACGTCCTGACTTTC
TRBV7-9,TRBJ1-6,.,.,CASSLARGFAYNSPLHF,TGTGCCAGCAGCTTAGCGCGTGGGTTTGCCTATAATTCACCCCTCCACTTT
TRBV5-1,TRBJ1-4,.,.,CASSQQTTNEKLFF,TGCGCCAGCAGCCAACAGACAACTAATGAAAAACTGTTTTTT
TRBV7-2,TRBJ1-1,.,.,CASSSYREDTEAFF,TGTGCCAGCAGTTCATACAGGGAAGACACTGAAGCTTTCTTT
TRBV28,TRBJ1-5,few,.,CASTLQGLSNQPQHF,TGTGCCAGCACCCTCCAGGGCCTTAGCAATCAGCCCCAGCATTTT
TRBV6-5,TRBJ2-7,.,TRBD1,CASRQGDLSEQYF,TGTGCCAGCAGACAGGGGGACCTTAGCGAGCAGTACTTC
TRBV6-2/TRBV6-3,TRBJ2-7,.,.,CASTYRVDEQYF,TGTGCCAGCACCTACAGGGTCGACGAGCAGTACTTC
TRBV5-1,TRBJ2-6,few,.,CASKSASSGANVLTF,TGCGCCAGCAAATCGGCCTCTTCTGGGGCCAACGTCCTGACTTTC
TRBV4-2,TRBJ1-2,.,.,CASSQVGRNYGYTF,TGTGCCAGCAGCCAAGTCGGACGGAACTATGGCTACACCTTC
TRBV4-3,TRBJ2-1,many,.,CASSQEHSGGALWNEQFF,TGCGCCAGCAGCCAAGAACATTCCGGGGGAGCCCTTTGGAATGAGCAGTTCTTC
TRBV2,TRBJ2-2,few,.,CASSEGERVTGELFF,TGTGCCAGCAGTGAGGGGGAAAGGGTCACCGGGGAGCTGTTTTTT
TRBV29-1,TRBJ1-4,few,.,CSVGDRNRREDEKLFF,TGCAGCGTGGGCGACAGGAACCGCCGGGAGGATGAAAAACTGTTTTTT
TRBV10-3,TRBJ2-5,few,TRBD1,CAMGQGRETQYF,TGTGCCATGGGACAGGGGAGAGAGACCCAGTACTTC
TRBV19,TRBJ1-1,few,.,CASSINDLGTEAFF,TGTGCCAGTAGTATAAATGATTTGGGTACTGAAGCTTTCTTT
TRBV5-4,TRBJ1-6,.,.,CASSLGGNNSPLHF,TGTGCCAGCAGCTTGGGGGGAAATAATTCACCCCTCCACTTT
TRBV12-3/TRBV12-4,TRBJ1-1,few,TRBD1,CASSQGGSEAFF,TGTGCCAGCAGTCAAGGGGGCTCTGAAGCTTTCTTT
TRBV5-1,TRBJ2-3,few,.,CASSLESVTSTDTQYF,TGCGCCAGCAGCTTGGAGAGCGTGACTAGCACAGATACGCAGTATTTT